The clone carrying this T cell receptor beta chain has only a few counts. The data originate from a study of T-cell memory formation after mild COVID-19. The V gene end was trimmed by 3 bases and the J gene end by 7 bases; junction bases not matched to a gene: 3. Germline V gene lookup returns CDR1 SGHTA and CDR2 FQGNSA. This CDR3 contains 13 residues. TCRdb passed the 5' RACE reads through MiXCR, listing each CDR3 protein once. The table records some 210,000 distinct CDR3 sequences, around 16% of them present only once. The sequence derives from an adult woman who had mild COVID-19 (a few samples of this study predate the infection). Cell type and time point are not known. This rearrangement joins TRBV7-2 to TRBJ1-1; 9 nucleotides match TRBD1. Sequenced input: PBMCs or a T cell subset sorted from them (not recorded which). The CDR3 region is CASSFGTGREAFF. The CDR3 DNA reads TGTGCCAGCAGCTTTGGGACAGGGCGTGAAGCTTTCTTT.